The rows below give T cell receptor beta chains drawn from one sample of a study of blood T cell repertoires in COVID-19. Clones were sequenced by immunoSEQ multiplex PCR, and TCRdb holds only the in-frame ones, with some missing. The sample lists roughly 330,000 clones; nearly 90% were seen once. Material for sequencing was PBMCs or T cells enriched from blood (not recorded which). These receptors were taken from a woman in her twenties or thirties who had recovered from COVID-19. Both conserved end residues are part of each CDR3. A D gene is named only where the DNA matches it firmly. A row's size may be missing; if present it is once, few, many or a size class.

d_gene	j_gene	v_gene	abundance	CDR3nt	CDR3aa
TRBD1	TRBJ1-5	TRBV30	.	TGTGCCTGGGGAGTTCAGGGGGCACCCAATCAGCCCCAGCATTTT	CAWGVQGAPNQPQHF
TRBD1	TRBJ1-1	TRBV29-1	few	TGCAGCGTTGCTCCGGGACAGCTACCCATGAACACTGAAGCTTTCTTT	CSVAPGQLPMNTEAFF
.	TRBJ1-1	TRBV3-1/TRBV3-2	once	TGTGCCAGCAGCCAACAACCGGTGAACACTGAAGCTTTCTTT	CASSQQPVNTEAFF
TRBD1	TRBJ1-3	TRBV30	.	TGTGCCTGGGATGACAGGGGAAGGGGAAACACCATATATTTT	CAWDDRGRGNTIYF
.	TRBJ1-3	TRBV30	.	TGTGCCTGGGGAGCCGGGGAGGCAGGAAACACCATATATTTT	CAWGAGEAGNTIYF
.	TRBJ1-1	TRBV10-2	.	TGCGCCAGCAGTGAAGCGGGGAGTCTCACTGAAGCTTTCTTT	CASSEAGSLTEAFF
.	TRBJ1-2	TRBV19	.	TGTGCCAGTAGCCGAACAGGGTACTATGGCTACACCTTC	CASSRTGYYGYTF
.	TRBJ1-4	TRBV5-6	.	TGTGCCAGCAGCTTGGGGGCAGCAACTAATGAAAAACTGTTTTTT	CASSLGAATNEKLFF
TRBD1	TRBJ1-1	TRBV19	.	TGTGCCACCCGGACAGGGCCCATGAACACTGAAGCTTTCTTT	CATRTGPMNTEAFF
.	TRBJ1-3	TRBV18	.	TGTGCCAGCTCACCACCGGGAGGGTATGGTGGAAACACCATATATTTT	CASSPPGGYGGNTIYF
.	TRBJ2-7	TRBV30	.	TGTGCCTGGAGTGTCCCTCCCTACGAGCAGTACTTC	CAWSVPPYEQYF
TRBD1	TRBJ2-2	TRBV7-2	.	TGTGCCAGCAGCACTACAGGGGGCCGGGGCACCGGGGAGCTGTTTTTT	CASSTTGGRGTGELFF
.	TRBJ1-5	TRBV7-8	.	TGTGCCAGCAGCGCCGGGGGGGGCGTTGGACAGCCCCAGCATTTT	CASSAGGGVGQPQHF
.	TRBJ1-2	TRBV7-2	.	TGTGCCAGCAGCTCCGCCTCCGGGAGTTACTATGGCTACACCTTC	CASSSASGSYYGYTF
.	TRBJ2-7	TRBV19	few	TGTGCCAGTAGTATAAATCTATCCTACGAGCAGTACTTC	CASSINLSYEQYF
TRBD1	TRBJ1-2	TRBV5-1	.	TGCGCCAGCAGCTTCGGGACAGTCGGGAACTATGGCTACACCTTC	CASSFGTVGNYGYTF
TRBD1	TRBJ1-1	TRBV2	.	TGTGCCAGCAACAACAGGGGGCAGGACACTGAAGCTTTCTTT	CASNNRGQDTEAFF
.	TRBJ1-1	TRBV12-5	.	TGTGCTAGTGGTTCCTCAGTGAACACTGAAGCTTTCTTT	CASGSSVNTEAFF
TRBD1	TRBJ1-1	TRBV7-6	.	TGTGCCAGCAGCCAAACAGGGGGTGCTGAAGCTTTCTTT	CASSQTGGAEAFF
TRBD1	TRBJ1-2	TRBV5-6	.	TGTGCCAGCAGCTTCTCCAGGGGGGAGGGCTACACCTTC	CASSFSRGEGYTF
TRBD1	TRBJ2-6	TRBV2	few	TGTGCCAGCAGTCGCTCCGGGGACAGCTCTGGGGCCAACGTCCTGACTTTC	CASSRSGDSSGANVLTF
.	TRBJ1-2	TRBV27	.	TGTGCCAGCAGTTTACAGGGGAGCTATGGCTACACCTTC	CASSLQGSYGYTF
.	TRBJ2-7	TRBV7-9	.	TGTGCCAGCGACTTGGGTTGGAGCGACGAGCAGTACTTC	CASDLGWSDEQYF
.	TRBJ1-2	TRBV12-3/TRBV12-4	few	TGTGCCAGCACCCAAAGGGGGGGCTACACCTTC	CASTQRGGYTF
.	TRBJ1-2	TRBV6-5	.	TGTGCCACCCTACCAGGGCAGAACTATGGCTACACCTTC	CATLPGQNYGYTF
.	TRBJ2-3	TRBV7-8	.	TGTGCCAGCAGCTCGCCCGGTCTCCCAGATACGCAGTATTTT	CASSSPGLPDTQYF
.	TRBJ2-1	TRBV4-2	.	TGTGCCAGCAGCCAAGAAGGGGGGGATCACAATGAGCAGTTCTTC	CASSQEGGDHNEQFF
TRBD1	TRBJ1-1	TRBV9	.	TGTGCCAGCAATGCACAGGGGGCGGGCGGCACTGAAGCTTTCTTT	CASNAQGAGGTEAFF
.	TRBJ1-1	TRBV5-1	.	TGCGCCAGCAGCTTGGCGGCAGGGGAGAGGTCTGAAGCTTTCTTT	CASSLAAGERSEAFF
TRBD1	TRBJ1-4	TRBV2	once	TGTGCCAGCAGCCCCGGGACAGGGCTTTTTTTT	CASSPGTGLFF
.	TRBJ2-3	TRBV7-8	.	TGTGCCAGCAGCTTAGGACGGCGGGGGACAGGATATACGCAGTATTTT	CASSLGRRGTGYTQYF
.	TRBJ2-3	TRBV3-1/TRBV3-2	.	TGTGCCAGCAGCCAAGTCTATTCCCCGCAGTATTTT	CASSQVYSPQYF
TRBD2	TRBJ2-5	TRBV6-5	.	TGTGCCAGCAGTTACCTTAGCGGGGACCCGACCCAGTACTTC	CASSYLSGDPTQYF
.	TRBJ1-4	TRBV5-1	.	TGCGCCAGCAGCTACAACAGGGAGGGAAAAACTAATGAAAAACTGTTTTTT	CASSYNREGKTNEKLFF
.	TRBJ1-6	TRBV7-3	.	TGTGCCAGCAGCCCACAATCGGGATCACCCCTCCACTTT	CASSPQSGSPLHF
TRBD1	TRBJ2-2	TRBV2	.	TGTGCCAGCAGTGAAAGACAGGGACACACCGGGGAGCTGTTTTTT	CASSERQGHTGELFF
.	TRBJ1-1	TRBV30	.	TGTGCCTGGAGCCCAGGGTACACTGAAGCTTTCTTT	CAWSPGYTEAFF
TRBD1	TRBJ1-4	TRBV7-2	.	TGTGCCAGCAGCCCTGCGCCCCGGGACAGGGTTGAAAAACTGTTTTTT	CASSPAPRDRVEKLFF
TRBD2	TRBJ2-3	TRBV18	.	TGTGCCAGCTCACCTCCGGGACTAGCGCTACCCACAGATACGCAGTATTTT	CASSPPGLALPTDTQYF
.	TRBJ2-3	TRBV5-1	.	TGCGCCAGCAGCTTACTAGCCTCCACAGATACGCAGTATTTT	CASSLLASTDTQYF
.	TRBJ1-2	TRBV3-1/TRBV3-2	few	TGTGCCAGCAGCCGAACCGGGGAGATTTATGGCTACACCTTC	CASSRTGEIYGYTF
TRBD1	TRBJ1-3	TRBV4-2	.	TGTGCCAGCAGCCTAACAGGGGGACTTCTAGGAAACACCATATATTTT	CASSLTGGLLGNTIYF
.	TRBJ1-2	TRBV19	.	TGTGCCAGTCTGGACACAACGAAGCCCCGCTATGGCTACACCTTC	CASLDTTKPRYGYTF
TRBD1	TRBJ2-7	TRBV5-1	.	TGCGCCAGCAGCTTGAAGCGGGACAGGGATAGCTCCTACGAGCAGTACTTC	CASSLKRDRDSSYEQYF
TRBD1	TRBJ1-1	TRBV5-4	.	TGTGCCAGCAGCTTAGGGACAGGGGGCACTGAAGCTTTCTTT	CASSLGTGGTEAFF
.	TRBJ1-3	TRBV30	.	TGTGCCTGGGCTACAGGGTTTGGAGGAAACACCATATATTTT	CAWATGFGGNTIYF
.	TRBJ1-2	TRBV7-2	.	TGTGCCAGCAGCAAGGAGGGGAATAACTATGGCTACACCTTC	CASSKEGNNYGYTF
TRBD1	TRBJ1-2	TRBV4-1	.	TGCGCCAGCAGCCAAGTCGGGACAGCGAAGGATGGCTACACCTTC	CASSQVGTAKDGYTF
.	TRBJ1-1	TRBV6-6	.	TGTGCCAGCAGTTGGAGACAGGCTCACGAAGCTTTCTTT	CASSWRQAHEAFF
TRBD1	TRBJ1-1	TRBV11-3	.	TGTGCCAGCAGCCCATCAGGGGGCGCGGGCACTGAAGCTTTCTTT	CASSPSGGAGTEAFF
TRBD1	TRBJ1-1	TRBV19	.	TGTGCCAGTACCCCGGGACAGGGGGCAGGAACTGAAGCTTTCTTT	CASTPGQGAGTEAFF
TRBD1	TRBJ1-1	TRBV7-2	.	TGTGCCAGCAGCCACCTGACCCGGGACAGGGAGGGAAAGACTGAAGCTTTCTTT	CASSHLTRDREGKTEAFF
TRBD1	TRBJ1-2	TRBV19	.	TGTGCCAGTAGTGTCGGGACAGGGGGCGTCTATGGCTACACCTTC	CASSVGTGGVYGYTF
.	TRBJ1-2	TRBV7-9	.	TGTGCCAGCAGCCCGGCACGGGACTATGGCTACACCTTC	CASSPARDYGYTF
.	TRBJ1-1	TRBV5-4	.	TGTGCCAGCAGCCCAAGGCGGGGGATGACTGAAGCTTTCTTT	CASSPRRGMTEAFF